The 32 T cell receptor beta chains given below trace back to one sample, sequenced in a study of cytomegalovirus exposure and HLA in healthy donors. 13 Jbeta primers and 60 Vbeta primers were used for the PCR. Some clones are missing from TCRdb's copy, which holds only in-frame ones; the method was immunoSEQ multiplex PCR. Reported are approximately 71,000 clones; the ten largest clones contain about 4%. The material sequenced was PBMCs. Receptors originate from a female donor in good health and CMV-seropositive.

The J gene is TRBJ2-3, the V gene TRBV7-6; D might be TRBD1 (6 bases). The germline V and J ends were trimmed by 1 base and 3 bases, with 11 bases remaining between them. The germline gives CDR1 SGHVS, CDR2 FNYEAQ. The length of the CDR3 is 15 residues. CDR3 loop: CASSLVWGLTDTQYF. The CDR3 bases are TGTGCCAGCAGCTTAGTGTGGGGGCTGACAGATACGCAGTATTTT.

The chain combines TRBV18 with TRBJ2-2, with 10 bases matching TRBD2. V lost 1 base to trimming and J lost 0 bases; unmatched junction nucleotides: 11. Germline assignment: CDR1 KGHSH and CDR2 LQKENI. The CDR3 is 20 residues long. This chain's CDR3 is CASSPLLASGRGANTGELFF. CDR3 DNA sequence: TGTGCCAGCTCACCACTGCTCGCTAGCGGGAGAGGGGCGAACACCGGGGAGCTGTTTTTT.

V and J are TRBV9 and TRBJ1-1; D gene unclear. This CDR3 spans 14 amino acids. Looked up from germline, CDR1 is SGDLS and CDR2 is YYNGEE. The V end lost 5 bases, the J end lost 4 bases, and 15 bases lay between the germline ends. CDR3 nucleotide sequence: TGTGCCAGCAGTCTCGGCGAGAGGGCCACTGAAGCTTTCTTT. Amino acid sequence: CASSLGERATEAFF.

This sequence joins TRBV11-2 and TRBJ2-1; 8 nucleotides match TRBD2. The CDR3 totals 15 residues. V dropped 5 bases and J dropped 7; count of bases not matched to a gene: 10. Germline CDR1 reads SGHAT; CDR2 reads FQNNGV. The chain's CDR3 is CASSRELAVPNEQFF. The CDR3 DNA reads as TGTGCCAGCAGCCGTGAACTAGCGGTGCCTAATGAGCAGTTCTTC.

This rearrangement joins TRBV9 to TRBJ1-1; no clear D. Germline assignment: CDR1 SGDLS and CDR2 YYNGEE. CDR3 length: 17 residues. Trimming took 1 base from V and 4 from J, leaving 20 bases between them. CDR3: CASSVNPLGTTSTEAFF. The CDR3 bases are TGTGCCAGCAGCGTAAACCCCCTGGGCACGACGAGCACTGAAGCTTTCTTT.

The chain is built from TRBV18 and TRBJ2-7; TRBD1 matches at 9 bases. V lost 2 bases, J lost 7 bases, and 6 bases stayed unmatched. The CDR3 is 14 amino acids. CDR1 and CDR2 (germline): KGHSH, LQKENI. DNA of the CDR3: TGTGCCAGCTCACCATACAGGGGGCAAGGGGAGCAGTACTTC. Translating gives CASSPYRGQGEQYF.

The gene calls are TRBV6-5 and TRBJ1-5; tentatively, D is TRBD1 (5 bases). In germline, CDR1 is MNHEY, CDR2 SVGAGI. V was shortened by 6 bases and J by 0 bases, with 12 bases between the two germline ends. The CDR3 has 15 residues. CDR3 region: CASRATATSNQPQHF. CDR3 nucleotide sequence: TGTGCCAGCAGGGCGACAGCCACTAGCAATCAGCCCCAGCATTTT.

This sequence joins TRBV19 and TRBJ2-7; TRBD2 might be the D (5 bases). The germline gives CDR1 LNHDA, CDR2 SQIVND (reference sequence). The CDR3 contains 14 residues. The V gene lost 3 bases and the J gene lost 9 bases, with 18 bases spanning the gap. The CDR3: CASSILGRGRGQYF. DNA for the CDR3: TGTGCCAGTAGTATCCTTGGTCGAGGGCGAGGGCAGTACTTC.

J is TRBJ1-1 and V is TRBV20-1; D ambiguous. With 1 base removed from V and 5 bases from J, the gap between germline ends came to 5 bases. This CDR3 contains 11 residues. Germline assignment: CDR1 DFQATT and CDR2 SNEGSKA (reference sequence). The CDR3 DNA sequence: TGCAGTGCTAGAGTCCAGACTGAAGCTTTCTTT. Translating it yields CSARVQTEAFF.

V gene TRBV5-4 combines with J gene TRBJ2-7; D perhaps matches TRBD2 (6 bases). The germline V gene encodes CDR1 SGHNT and CDR2 YYREEE (reference sequence). The CDR3 is 15 residues long. V lost 4 bases, J lost 2 bases, and 16 bases lay in between. The CDR3 DNA follows: TGTGCCAGCAGCCAGTTCGGGACTTCCCCCTACGAGCAGTACTTC. Its translation is CASSQFGTSPYEQYF.

The J gene is TRBJ1-5, the V gene TRBV28; D unclear. From germline, CDR1 is MDHEN and CDR2 SYDVKM. The CDR3 totals 14 residues. Trimming took off 2 bases at V and 3 bases at J, with 8 bases between the two ends. CDR3 DNA sequence: TGTGCCAGCAGTTTAGGAGGTGACAATCAGCCCCAGCATTTT. Its translation: CASSLGGDNQPQHF.

The chain has TRBV6-4 and TRBJ1-1; 8 bases fit TRBD1. The CDR3 sequence is 13 residues long. CDR1 is MRHNA and CDR2 is SNTAGT in the germline V gene. Trimming cost V 5 bases and J 4 bases; bases outside gene matches: 3. The DNA for the CDR3 is TGTGCCAGCAGTATGACAGGGGCCACTGAAGCTTTCTTT. Its protein is CASSMTGATEAFF.

This chain uses TRBV4-1 with TRBJ1-5, with unresolved D. The germline V gene has CDR1 MGHRA and CDR2 YSYEKL. This CDR3 has 15 residues. Deletions cut 0 bases from V and 12 bases from J, with 18 bases between. The CDR3 protein is CASSQDPAPLGIQHF. DNA of the CDR3: TGCGCCAGCAGCCAAGATCCCGCCCCTCTCGGTATCCAGCATTTT.

This chain uses TRBV11-2 with TRBJ2-1, with TRBD2 as a possible D gene (5 bases). Per germline, CDR1 SGHAT and CDR2 FQNNGV. The CDR3 covers 14 residues. V was cut by 5 bases and J by 7 bases, with 15 bases left in between. In DNA, the CDR3 is TGTGCCAGCAGCCCTACTAGGCTATCGAATGAGCAGTTCTTC. The encoded protein is CASSPTRLSNEQFF.

This chain uses TRBV18 with TRBJ1-2, with 8 positions matching TRBD1. The CDR3 loop spans 15 amino acids. The germline V gene encodes CDR1 KGHSH and CDR2 LQKENI. V lost 4 bases and J lost 4; bases outside the gene matches: 8. CDR3 nucleotide sequence: TGTGCCAGCTCACGAGGGACAGGAAACTTCTATGGCTACACCTTC. Encoded protein: CASSRGTGNFYGYTF.

This chain connects TRBV6-1 to TRBJ2-7; TRBD1 aligns across 10 bases. Germline V lookup: CDR1 MNHNS, CDR2 SASEGT. CDR3 length: 14 amino acids. V lost 8 bases, J lost 1 base, and 5 bases stayed unmatched. For the CDR3, the DNA is TGTGCCAGCGAACGGACAGGGGGATCCTACGAGCAGTACTTC. It translates to CASERTGGSYEQYF.

A note on this clone: Other DNA sequences of this sample code for an identical CDR3. V gene TRBV4-3 combines with J gene TRBJ2-3; 10 nucleotides agree with TRBD2. CDR3 length equals 15 residues. The V and J ends lost 3 bases and 6 bases, in that order; junction bases with no gene match: 6. Germline CDR1 and CDR2: LGHNA and YSLEER. The DNA for the CDR3 is TGCGCCAGCAGCCACGGGACTAGCGAGTCGGATACGCAGTATTTT. It encodes CASSHGTSESDTQYF.

This chain joins TRBV11-1 and TRBJ1-4, with 7 bases aligning to TRBD1. Germline CDR1 SGHAT, CDR2 FQDESV (reference sequence). The length of the CDR3 is 15 residues. Unmatched junction bases numbered 8, after V lost 7 bases and J lost 3 bases. The CDR3, as DNA: TGTGCCAGCAAGACAGGGAATGTCGCTAATGAAAAACTGTTTTTT. This encodes CASKTGNVANEKLFF.

The V and J genes are TRBV29-1 and TRBJ2-5; D possibly corresponds to TRBD1 (6 bases). The end of the DNA fits TRBJ2-7 better, so the J call may be wrong. Germline V gene lookup returns CDR1 SQVTM and CDR2 ANQGSEA. This CDR3 has 13 amino acids. CDR3 in DNA: TGCAGCGTTGTCTGGGGGCGGAGAGGCGAGCAGTACTTC. It specifies CSVVWGRRGEQYF.

The CDR3 DNA reads as TGCGCCAGCAGCTTAAGCTTTAATAATGAAAAACTGTTTTTT. Its protein is CASSLSFNNEKLFF. The chain links TRBV5-1 to TRBJ1-4, with no clear D. The V end lost 2 bases, the J end lost 4 bases, and 9 bases lay between the germline ends. The CDR3 length is 14 residues. The germline V gene encodes CDR1 SGHRS and CDR2 YFSETQ.

The chain is built from TRBV7-2 and TRBJ2-7, with D tentatively TRBD2 (5 bases). CDR1 is SGHTA, CDR2 FQGNSA, per germline. This CDR3 spans 15 amino acids. The V gene lost 3 bases and the J gene lost 2 bases, with 14 bases spanning the gap. Written as DNA, the CDR3 is TGTGCCAGCAGCTTTAGCCCTGCGGGTGCCTACGAGCAGTACTTC. Its translation is CASSFSPAGAYEQYF. Together with reference TRBV7-2 and TRBJ2-7, the CDR3 gives the full variable domain: GAGVSQSPSNKVTEKGKDVELRCDPISGHTALYWYRQSLGQGLEFLIYFQGNSAPDKSGLPSDRFSAERTGGSVSTLTIQRTQQEDSAVYLCASSFSPAGAYEQYFGPGTRLTVT.

This rearrangement joins TRBV7-8 to TRBJ2-7; TRBD1 matches at 9 bases. This CDR3 has 15 residues. Germline loops: CDR1 SGHVS, CDR2 FQNEAQ. V shed 5 bases, J shed 5 bases, and the junction held 10 bases outside the gene matches. CDR3: CASSVPGQGGHEQYF. The CDR3 DNA sequence: TGTGCCAGCAGCGTACCGGGACAGGGAGGCCACGAGCAGTACTTC.

The gene calls are TRBV4-1 and TRBJ2-1, with 13 positions matching TRBD2. V lost 4 bases and J lost 9; bases outside the gene matches: 9. The CDR3 consists of 16 residues. CDR1 is MGHRA and CDR2 is YSYEKL in the germline V gene. The CDR3 reads CASSLFGLAGASEQFF. CDR3 in DNA: TGCGCCAGCAGCCTATTCGGACTAGCGGGAGCAAGTGAGCAGTTCTTC.

On this clone: At one end, the junction sequence differs from germline, possibly due to a read error. CDR3 amino acids: CASSRIGWLAGVCYEQYF. The DNA of the CDR3 is TGTGCTAGCAGCCGTATCGGGTGGCTAGCGGGAGTTTGCTACGAGCAGTACTTC. This chain links TRBV7-7 with TRBJ2-7; 10 nucleotides agree with TRBD2. Germline CDR1 and CDR2: SSHAT and FNYEAQ (reference sequence). The CDR3 contains 18 residues.

The V call is TRBV4-2, the J call TRBJ1-2; possible D gene TRBD1, 6 bases. This CDR3 contains 16 residues. With 5 bases removed from V and 3 bases from J, the gap between germline ends came to 19 bases. The germline gives CDR1 LGHNA, CDR2 YNFKEQ. CDR3 coding DNA: TGTGCCAGCAGCATCAACAGGGATGGAGCTGACTATGGCTACACCTTC. As protein: CASSINRDGADYGYTF.

The gene calls are TRBV10-2 and TRBJ2-7; 11 bases map to TRBD1. V shed 9 bases, J shed 3 bases, and the junction held 1 base outside the gene matches. CDR1 WSHSY and CDR2 SAAADI come from the germline V gene. The CDR3 extends over 12 amino acids. The CDR3 spells CARGTGGYEQYF. The CDR3, as DNA: TGCGCCAGGGGGACAGGGGGCTACGAGCAGTACTTC.

This chain joins TRBV29-1 and TRBJ2-1; 7 positions agree with TRBD1. Per germline, CDR1 SQVTM and CDR2 ANQGSEA. The CDR3 loop spans 15 amino acids. V shed 4 bases and J 5 bases; nucleotides not matched to a gene: 11. CDR3 in DNA: TGCAGCGTTGTGGGCGGACAGGACCCTGACAATGAGCAGTTCTTC. This encodes CSVVGGQDPDNEQFF.

This rearrangement joins TRBV5-1 to TRBJ2-5; TRBD2 agrees at 9 bases. V dropped 7 bases and J dropped 2; count of bases not matched to a gene: 9. Per germline, CDR1 SGHRS and CDR2 YFSETQ. The CDR3 contains 15 residues. The CDR3 nucleotides are TGCGCCAGCCACACTTTAGCGGGGGTGCAAGAGACCCAGTACTTC. As protein: CASHTLAGVQETQYF.

The chain links TRBV6-5 to TRBJ2-7, with 7 positions matching TRBD2. V lost 4 bases to trimming and J lost 2 bases; unmatched junction nucleotides: 8. The CDR3 contains 15 residues. The germline CDR1 and CDR2 sequences are MNHEY and SVGAGI. The chain's CDR3 is CASSWGGEPTYEQYF. In nucleotides, the CDR3 is TGTGCCAGCAGTTGGGGGGGTGAACCGACCTACGAGCAGTACTTC.

This chain uses TRBV20-1 with TRBJ2-3; 13 bases map to TRBD2. Germline assignment: CDR1 DFQATT and CDR2 SNEGSKA (reference sequence). The CDR3 consists of 11 residues. Trimming cost V 8 bases and J 9 bases; bases outside gene matches: 2. In DNA, the CDR3 is TGCAGTCGGGGACTAGCGGGGACGCAGTATTTT. It encodes CSRGLAGTQYF.

This chain uses TRBV6-5 with TRBJ2-7; 7 bases agree with TRBD1. Germline V gives CDR1 MNHEY, CDR2 SVGAGI. V gave up 2 bases and J gave up 4 bases; unmatched junction bases: 2. This CDR3 is 13 amino acids long. The CDR3 nucleotides read TGTGCCAGCAGTTACCGACAGGGTTACGAGCAGTACTTC. It specifies CASSYRQGYEQYF.

V usage is TRBV7-9 and J usage is TRBJ2-7; D uncertain. Germline-derived CDR1 and CDR2 are SEHNR and FQNEAQ (reference sequence). Trimming stripped 1 base from V and 3 bases from J, with 10 bases between. The CDR3 contains 14 residues. This CDR3 is CASSLVGGYYEQYF. Written as DNA, the CDR3 is TGTGCCAGCAGCTTAGTTGGCGGATACTACGAGCAGTACTTC.